The 27 T cell receptor beta chains in this list originate from one sample, sequenced in a study of blood T cell repertoires in COVID-19. The assay was immunoSEQ multiplex PCR, and TCRdb's table has in-frame clones only and misses some. Of more than 45,000 clones in the sample, approximately 84% were seen once. Material for sequencing was peripheral blood. The receptors were gathered from a man in his 70s with acute or convalescent COVID-19.

This rearrangement joins TRBV6-6 to TRBJ1-5; 7 bases align to TRBD1. CDR1 and CDR2 from the germline V gene are MNHNY and SVGAGI (reference sequence). Trimming removed 2 bases from V and 7 bases from J; junction bases left unmatched: 8. The CDR3 sequence is 15 residues long. Here the CDR3 reads CASSYLNRGGQPQHF. CDR3 DNA: TGTGCCAGCAGTTACCTAAACAGGGGAGGCCAGCCCCAGCATTTT.

This rearrangement joins TRBV7-6 to TRBJ1-1, with D perhaps matching TRBD1 (6 bases). Trimming left V 3 bases short and J 1 base short, with 15 bases between. Germline V gene data show CDR1 as SGHVS and CDR2 as FNYEAQ. This CDR3 has 16 amino acids. The CDR3 DNA follows: TGTGCCAGCAGCTTCTCCAAGGACAGACCGAACACTGAAGCTTTCTTT. Its protein is CASSFSKDRPNTEAFF.

The chain links TRBV30 to TRBJ2-2, with 11 bases aligning to TRBD1. This CDR3 is built from 13 residues. Germline lookup yields CDR1 GTSNPN and CDR2 SVGIG (reference sequence). V trimming: 8 bases; J trimming: 6 bases; junction bases outside the gene matches: 5. The CDR3 nucleotides are TGTGCCCGCGGGACAGGGGGATCCGGGGAGCTGTTTTTT. As protein: CARGTGGSGELFF.

V and J are TRBV27 and TRBJ1-5; D gene ambiguous. This CDR3 has 13 amino acids. Between the trimmed V and J ends, which lost 2 bases and 2 bases, there was a span of 4 bases. Germline assignment: CDR1 MNHEY and CDR2 SMNVEV (reference sequence). CDR3 DNA sequence: TGTGCCAGCAGTTTAAGCGGCAATCAGCCCCAGCATTTT. Protein product: CASSLSGNQPQHF.

The V gene is TRBV24-1, the J gene TRBJ1-2; TRBD1 agrees at 9 bases. Trimming took 5 bases from V and 1 from J; bases not matched to a gene: 4. The length of the CDR3 is 15 residues. The germline V gene has CDR1 KGHDR and CDR2 SFDVKD. CDR3 region: CATSGGTGINYGYTF. The CDR3 DNA follows: TGTGCCACCAGTGGTGGGACAGGGATTAACTATGGCTACACCTTC.

The chain carries TRBV27 and TRBJ2-7, with D perhaps matching TRBD2 (6 bases). V gave up 5 bases and J gave up 2 bases, with 10 bases separating them. The length of the CDR3 is 13 residues. Germline values: CDR1 MNHEY, CDR2 SMNVEV (reference sequence). CDR3 coding DNA: TGTGCCAGCAGTCTACCGGGGGCCTACGAGCAGTACTTC. This codes for CASSLPGAYEQYF.

The V and J genes are TRBV7-9 and TRBJ1-2; 10 bases map to TRBD1. Germline CDR1 SEHNR, CDR2 FQNEAQ (reference sequence). J gave up 7 bases and V 3 bases, and 5 bases lay outside the gene matches. The CDR3 runs to 14 residues. The DNA for the CDR3 is TGTGCCAGCAGCTTGGGACAGGGGTTTATTGGCTACACCTTC. Protein product: CASSLGQGFIGYTF.

V is TRBV5-4 and J is TRBJ2-1; TRBD2 matches 12 bases. V shed 2 bases and J 9 bases; nucleotides not matched to a gene: 12. Per germline, CDR1 SGHNT and CDR2 YYREEE (reference sequence). This CDR3 contains 17 residues. The CDR3 loop is CASSLDGRLAGAGEQFF. The CDR3 DNA reads as TGTGCCAGCAGCTTAGACGGGAGACTAGCGGGAGCCGGTGAGCAGTTCTTC.

This rearrangement joins TRBV12-5 to TRBJ1-3; a possible D gene is TRBD1 (5 bases). The CDR3 covers 14 residues. Trimming took off 6 bases at V and 3 bases at J, with 12 bases between the two ends. The germline CDR1 and CDR2 sequences are LGHNT and FRNRAP. Here the CDR3 reads CASGHGTLGNTIYF. In DNA, the CDR3 is TGTGCTAGTGGCCACGGGACTCTTGGAAACACCATATATTTT.

The rearrangement joins TRBV7-8 to TRBJ2-3; TRBD2 matches 12 bases. V shed 4 bases, J shed 6 bases, and the junction held 8 bases outside the gene matches. The germline CDR1 and CDR2 sequences are SGHVS and FQNEAQ. This CDR3 comprises 16 residues. The CDR3 spells CASSWTSGKSGDTQYF. CDR3 DNA sequence: TGTGCCAGCAGCTGGACTAGCGGGAAAAGTGGCGATACGCAGTATTTT.

The V and J genes are TRBV2 and TRBJ1-5; 7 positions match TRBD1. Germline loops: CDR1 SNHLY, CDR2 FYNNEI. Losses at the gene ends were 5 bases for V and 1 base for J; bases not matched to a gene: 2. CDR3 length: 14 residues. The chain's CDR3 is CASSLDRSNQPQHF. DNA of the CDR3: TGTGCCAGCAGTTTGGACAGGAGCAATCAGCCCCAGCATTTT.

This clone has a handful of counts. This chain joins TRBV19 and TRBJ2-2; the match to TRBD2 covers 11 bases. V gave up 3 bases and J gave up 4 bases; unmatched junction bases: 10. Germline CDR1 is LNHDA and CDR2 is SQIVND (reference sequence). The CDR3 covers 18 residues. CDR3 bases: TGTGCCAGTAGTATCCTCCGACTAGCGGGATACTCCACCGGGGAGCTGTTTTTT. Translation: CASSILRLAGYSTGELFF.

The genes are TRBV5-8 and TRBJ2-6, with TRBD2 matching 7 bases. This CDR3 is built from 18 residues. V lost 4 bases and J lost 4; bases outside the gene matches: 14. CDR1 SGHTS and CDR2 YDEGEE come from the germline V gene. The CDR3 spells CASSAPHGGGEGANVLTF. Written as DNA, the CDR3 is TGTGCCAGCAGCGCACCGCACGGTGGGGGGGAAGGGGCCAACGTCCTGACTTTC.

The chain carries TRBV7-9 and TRBJ1-2; the match to TRBD1 covers 8 bases. Germline values: CDR1 SEHNR, CDR2 FQNEAQ (reference sequence). J lost 6 bases, V lost 0 bases, and 3 bases had no gene match. There are 14 residues in the CDR3. The chain's CDR3 is CASSLAGTGDGYTF. The CDR3 bases are TGTGCCAGCAGCTTAGCGGGGACAGGTGATGGCTACACCTTC.

J is TRBJ1-5 and V is TRBV3-1 (or the pseudogene TRBV3-2); perhaps TRBD1 as D (6 bases). This CDR3 has 15 amino acids. Germline V lookup: CDR1 LGHDT, CDR2 YNNKEL (reference sequence). V was trimmed by 6 bases and J by 1 base, leaving 13 bases between them. CDR3 protein: CASSRSQGSNQPQHF. DNA for the CDR3: TGTGCCAGCAGTCGATCACAGGGCAGCAATCAGCCCCAGCATTTT.

The chain is built from TRBV6-5 and TRBJ1-2; 7 nucleotides line up with TRBD1. CDR3 size: 12 residues. The junction had 5 bases not matched to a gene; V was cut back by 8 bases and J by 5 bases. Germline CDR1 reads MNHEY; CDR2 reads SVGAGI. CDR3 sequence reads: CASEGAWYGYTF. The CDR3 bases are TGTGCCAGCGAGGGGGCTTGGTATGGCTACACCTTC.

This chain links TRBV5-1 with TRBJ2-3; D might be TRBD2 (6 bases). CDR3 length: 17 amino acids. The V gene's germline CDR1 is SGHRS and CDR2 YFSETQ. Trimming took 4 bases from V and 2 from J, leaving 20 bases between them. The CDR3 region is CASSLPLGSGDTDTQYF. CDR3 nucleotides: TGCGCCAGCAGCCTACCGCTGGGTTCGGGAGACACAGATACGCAGTATTTT.

With regard to this clone: The junction differs from germline at one of its ends, possibly a read error. This chain joins TRBV7-8 and TRBJ2-3; 8 nucleotides agree with TRBD2. There are 16 residues in the CDR3. Germline V gene data show CDR1 as SGHVS and CDR2 as FQNEAQ. CDR3 coding DNA: TGCCTCTGCTGGGGGGCGGGAGGCGGAAACACAGATACGCAGTATTTT. Translating gives CLCWGAGGGNTDTQYF.

This chain links TRBV4-1 with TRBJ2-1; 11 nucleotides agree with TRBD2. Germline CDR1 is MGHRA and CDR2 is YSYEKL. This CDR3 is 16 amino acids long. Trimming removed 1 base from V and 3 bases from J; junction bases left unmatched: 2. This chain's CDR3 is CASSQVGTSGYNEQFF. In nucleotides, the CDR3 is TGCGCCAGCAGCCAAGTAGGGACTAGCGGCTACAATGAGCAGTTCTTC.

The chain couples TRBV27 to TRBJ1-4, with D maybe TRBD1 (6 bases). Germline V gene sequence: CDR1 MNHEY, CDR2 SMNVEV (reference sequence). CDR3 size: 17 residues. Trimming took off 3 bases at V and 8 bases at J, with 22 bases between the two ends. This chain's CDR3 is CASSFASATGIGEKLFF. CDR3 DNA sequence: TGTGCCAGCAGTTTTGCCTCCGCTACAGGGATTGGCGAAAAACTGTTTTTT.

The rearrangement uses TRBV5-6 and TRBJ2-4; tentative D call: TRBD1 (7 bases). This CDR3 is 16 amino acids long. Trimming removed 0 bases at V and 0 bases at J, with 10 bases between. Germline CDR1 reads SGHDT; CDR2 reads YYEEEE. CDR3 in DNA: TGTGCCAGCAGCTTGGGCAGGGGGGTAGCCAAAAACATTCAGTACTTC. It yields the protein CASSLGRGVAKNIQYF.

The chain has TRBV9 and TRBJ2-7; TRBD1 is a possible D gene (5 bases). The germline gives CDR1 SGDLS, CDR2 YYNGEE. V lost 0 bases and J lost 3, with 16 bases in between. This CDR3 contains 16 residues. The CDR3 sequence is CASSVGRGSVNYEQYF. The DNA for the CDR3 is TGTGCCAGCAGCGTAGGTAGGGGCAGCGTAAACTACGAGCAGTACTTC.

V usage is TRBV28 and J usage is TRBJ1-2; no definite D call. The CDR3 is 15 residues long. The ends were cut back, 1 base at V and 6 bases at J, with 15 bases in the middle. Germline CDR1 MDHEN, CDR2 SYDVKM. The CDR3 is CASSLLVVGSHGYTF. The CDR3 DNA reads TGTGCCAGCAGTTTATTGGTGGTCGGGTCCCATGGCTACACCTTC.

This chain links TRBV6-1 with TRBJ2-1; possible D gene TRBD2, 6 bases. The germline gives CDR1 MNHNS, CDR2 SASEGT. This CDR3 is 17 amino acids long. Trimming shortened V by 4 bases and J by 9 bases, and 25 bases separated the two germline ends. The CDR3 coding sequence is TGTGCCAGCAGTGGCCTCCCCGGGACTCCCAAAATGGGTGAGCAGTTCTTC. Protein product: CASSGLPGTPKMGEQFF.

This rearrangement joins TRBV18 to TRBJ1-1, with D hard to call. Germline-derived CDR1 and CDR2 are KGHSH and LQKENI. V lost 1 base and J 1 base, leaving 7 bases between the germline ends. There are 14 residues in the CDR3. The CDR3, as DNA: TGTGCCAGCTCACCACTTGAGGGGAACACTGAAGCTTTCTTT. This sequence encodes CASSPLEGNTEAFF.

The chain links TRBV10-3 to TRBJ2-5, with 7 bases identical to TRBD2. This CDR3 region has 15 residues. Germline V gene data show CDR1 as ENHRY and CDR2 as SYGVKD. Trimming removed 6 bases from V and 2 bases from J; junction bases left unmatched: 9. The CDR3 nucleotides read TGTGCCATCAGCCCTAGCGGAGGATCTCAAGAGACCCAGTACTTC. Translation: CAISPSGGSQETQYF.

The chain combines TRBV14 with TRBJ2-2; 12 nucleotides match TRBD2. The CDR3 is 16 amino acids. With V trimmed by 4 bases and J by 5 bases, 5 bases remained unmatched. Per germline, CDR1 SGHDN and CDR2 FVKESK. The CDR3 DNA reads TGTGCCAGCAGCCCCAGACTAGCGGGAGTAACCGGGGAGCTGTTTTTT. Its protein product is CASSPRLAGVTGELFF.